This T cell receptor beta chain was captured in a study of OX40 agonist ivuxolimab in advanced cancers. Method: immunoSEQ multiplex PCR; TCRdb's copy keeps in-frame clones and lacks some. The data hold some 30,000 clones, with around 90% observed a single time. The sample was CD4+ or CD8+ T cells sorted from blood, taken in a trial of the OX40 agonist ivuxolimab. The source of this sequence is an adult with an advanced solid tumor such as melanoma, head and neck, liver or kidney cancer.

The CDR3 here is CASSLKRHTNYGYTF. The CDR3 coding sequence is TGTGCCAGCAGCTTAAAAAGACACACTAACTATGGCTACACCTTC. V is TRBV7-8 and J is TRBJ1-2, with D unclear. CDR3 length equals 15 residues. Germline loops: CDR1 SGHVS, CDR2 FQNEAQ. Trimming shortened V by 2 bases and J by 0 bases, and 10 bases separated the two germline ends. Filled out from reference TRBV7-8 and TRBJ1-2, the complete variable domain reads GAGVSQSPRYKVAKRGQDVALRCDPISGHVSLFWYQQALGQGPEFLTYFQNEAQLDKSGLPSDRFFAERPEGSVSTLKIQRTQQEDSAVYLCASSLKRHTNYGYTFGSGTRLTVV.